This T cell receptor beta chain is drawn from a study of T-cell reconstitution after alpha-beta-depleted transplantation in children. This CDR3 contains 14 residues. From germline, CDR1 is SGDLS and CDR2 YYNGEE. Trimming removed 4 bases from V and 7 bases from J, with 15 bases in between. Unique molecular identifiers were incorporated when the TCRbeta library was constructed. TCRdb reprocessed the PCR reads with MiXCR, giving one entry per CDR3 protein. The sample holds 120,000 or so distinct CDR3 sequences; roughly 23% are singletons and the top ten take roughly a tenth. In its sample, this clonotype was seen a few times.

The sequencing used PBMCs, mostly from graft donor cells, collected 180 days after TCRalphabeta/CD19-depleted stem cell transplant. The V gene is TRBV9, the J gene TRBJ2-1; D is possibly TRBD1 (6 bases). The source of this sequence is a male patient between 2 and 10 years old who had a stem cell transplant for chronic granulomatous disease, so the T cells may come from the graft donor. The CDR3 reads CASSSRQVGNEQFF. The DNA for the CDR3 is TGTGCCAGCAGCAGTCGACAGGTGGGGAATGAGCAGTTCTTC.